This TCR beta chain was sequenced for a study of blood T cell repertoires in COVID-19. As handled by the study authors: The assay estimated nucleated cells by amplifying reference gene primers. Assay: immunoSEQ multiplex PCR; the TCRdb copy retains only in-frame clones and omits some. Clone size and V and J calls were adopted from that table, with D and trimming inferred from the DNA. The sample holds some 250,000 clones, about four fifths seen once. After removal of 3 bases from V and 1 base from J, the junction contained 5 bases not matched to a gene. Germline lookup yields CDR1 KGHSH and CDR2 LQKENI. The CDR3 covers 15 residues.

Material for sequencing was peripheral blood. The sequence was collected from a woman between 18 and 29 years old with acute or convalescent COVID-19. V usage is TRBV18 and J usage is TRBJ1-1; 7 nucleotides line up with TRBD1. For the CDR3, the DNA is TGTGCCAGCTCACCTCCCGACAGGGAGAACACTGAAGCTTTCTTT. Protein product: CASSPPDRENTEAFF.